Below are 20 T cell receptor beta chains sequenced from a single sample in a study of patients and donors after allogeneic stem cell transplantation. From the RT-PCR reads, TCRdb called clonotypes with MiXCR, one entry per CDR3 protein. The sample has 200,000 to 250,000 distinct CDR3 sequences; 13% to 15% are singletons. Material for sequencing was blood, either unsorted or a sorted T cell fraction (not recorded which). The receptors here all came from a human donor who was either an allogeneic HSCT recipient or a stem cell or donor lymphocyte infusion donor (not recorded which). It is not recorded whose cells these are; they may come from a transplant donor.

This clonotype has a handful of counts. The chain couples TRBV12-3 or TRBV12-4 to TRBJ2-1, with 12 bases that match TRBD2. After removal of 6 bases from V and 9 bases from J, the junction contained 3 bases not matched to a gene. This CDR3 comprises 13 residues. DNA of the CDR3: TGTGCCAGCAGGACTAGCGGGAGAGCTGAGCAGTTCTTC. It yields the protein CASRTSGRAEQFF.

This clonotype was picked up a small number of times. V usage is TRBV2 and J usage is TRBJ2-1; 9 nucleotides agree with TRBD2. This CDR3 has 15 amino acids. Germline V gene sequence: CDR1 SNHLY, CDR2 FYNNEI. V shed 4 bases, J shed 6 bases, and the junction held 7 bases outside the gene matches. The CDR3 loop reads CASSVPGLAGNEQFF. DNA for the CDR3: TGTGCCAGCAGTGTACCGGGACTAGCAGGCAATGAGCAGTTCTTC.

The chain employs TRBV7-9 and TRBJ1-1; perhaps TRBD1 as D (6 bases). The V gene lost 5 bases and the J gene lost 4 bases, with 11 bases spanning the gap. The CDR3 extends over 13 amino acids. Germline values: CDR1 SEHNR, CDR2 FQNEAQ (reference sequence). For the CDR3, the DNA is TGTGCCAGCAGCGAGACAGGTCGCACTGAAGCTTTCTTT. Protein: CASSETGRTEAFF.

The gene calls are TRBV5-1 and TRBJ2-3; D is undetermined. Per germline, CDR1 SGHRS and CDR2 YFSETQ. Deletions cut 3 bases from V and 2 bases from J, with 7 bases between. The CDR3 loop spans 13 amino acids. The chain's CDR3 is CASSSLTTDTQYF. CDR3 nucleotide sequence: TGCGCCAGCAGCTCCCTGACCACAGATACGCAGTATTTT.

This chain links TRBV29-1 with TRBJ2-1; TRBD2 agrees at 13 bases. Germline trimming cut 2 bases from V and 8 bases from J; bases unmatched to any gene: 9. Germline CDR1 reads SQVTM; CDR2 reads ANQGSEA. The CDR3 consists of 16 residues. CDR3 DNA: TGCAGCGTTGAACGCCGGGGGACTAGCGGGAACTATGAGCAGTTCTTC. This translates into CSVERRGTSGNYEQFF.

In its sample, this clonotype was seen a few times. J is TRBJ1-3 and V is TRBV7-8, with D unresolved. This CDR3 is 16 amino acids long. Trimming removed 5 bases at V and 4 bases at J, with 18 bases between. Per the germline V gene, CDR1 is SGHVS and CDR2 is FQNEAQ. The CDR3 region has the DNA TGTGCCAGCAGCCCTACCCCCGGGAGATCGGGAAACACCATATATTTT. This gives the protein CASSPTPGRSGNTIYF.

This clonotype was picked up many times. V gene TRBV7-8 combines with J gene TRBJ2-5; the D is unclear. Trimming removed 9 bases at V and 5 bases at J, with 10 bases between. Looked up from germline, CDR1 is SGHVS and CDR2 is FQNEAQ. The CDR3 has 11 residues. The CDR3 DNA follows: TGTGCCAGTTCCAATGGGGAGACCCAGTACTTC. Its protein product is CASSNGETQYF.

This clonotype was counted many times. The chain recombines TRBV19 with TRBJ2-1; 10 bases map to TRBD2. The CDR3 runs to 13 residues. CDR1 LNHDA and CDR2 SQIVND come from the germline V gene (reference sequence). The junction had 7 bases not matched to a gene; V was cut back by 7 bases and J by 10 bases. CDR3 residues: CASMLAGDWEQFF. The CDR3 coding sequence is TGTGCCAGTATGCTAGCGGGAGATTGGGAGCAGTTCTTC. The whole variable domain, filled in from reference TRBV19 and TRBJ2-1, reads DGGITQSPKYLFRKEGQNVTLSCEQNLNHDAMYWYRQDPGQGLRLIYYSQIVNDFQKGDIAEGYSVSREKKESFPLTVTSAQKNPTAFYLCASMLAGDWEQFFGPGTRLTVL.

This chain connects TRBV18 to TRBJ2-5, with 9 bases identical to TRBD1. Germline V gene lookup returns CDR1 KGHSH and CDR2 LQKENI. The CDR3 sequence is 15 residues long. V gave up 3 bases and J gave up 4 bases; unmatched junction bases: 6. CDR3 sequence reads: CASSPGQGLAETQYF. The CDR3 bases are TGTGCCAGCTCACCGGGACAGGGTTTGGCAGAGACCCAGTACTTC.

This clonotype showed up just a few times. The rearrangement uses TRBV6-1 and TRBJ2-4; D is perhaps TRBD2 (6 bases). V lost 2 bases, J lost 6 bases, and 14 bases lay in between. The CDR3 contains 15 residues. Germline values: CDR1 MNHNS, CDR2 SASEGT. Here the CDR3 DNA reads TGTGCCAGCAGTGAAAGGAGGGTGGGTAGAAACATTCAGTACTTC. Protein sequence: CASSERRVGRNIQYF.

The rearrangement joins TRBV20-1 to TRBJ1-1, with D possibly TRBD1 on 6 matching bases. V dropped 6 bases and J dropped 6 bases, with 14 bases sitting between them. The CDR3 is 12 residues long. From germline, CDR1 is DFQATT and CDR2 SNEGSKA (reference sequence). CDR3 sequence (DNA): TGCAGTGCGTCAACAGGGTATGCTGAAGCTTTCTTT. It specifies CSASTGYAEAFF.

This sequence joins TRBV20-1 and TRBJ2-7, with 8 nucleotides matching TRBD2. The germline V gene has CDR1 DFQATT and CDR2 SNEGSKA (reference sequence). This CDR3 region has 15 residues. V gave up 0 bases and J gave up 2 bases; unmatched junction bases: 6. CDR3 DNA sequence: TGCAGTGCTAGAGATCCCAGCGGGAGCCCCTACGAGCAGTACTTC. This encodes CSARDPSGSPYEQYF.

This clonotype was picked up many times. The genes are TRBV11-3 and TRBJ2-1; no clear D gene. CDR3 size: 14 residues. The V end was cut by 4 bases, the J end by 0 bases, with 7 bases between. Germline values: CDR1 SGHNT, CDR2 YENEEA. CDR3 in amino acids: CASSSESSYNEQFF. The CDR3 bases are TGTGCCAGCAGCTCTGAAAGCTCCTACAATGAGCAGTTCTTC.

The V and J genes are TRBV4-1 and TRBJ1-3; no clear D. Trimming pared 1 base from V and 4 bases from J, leaving 17 bases between. This CDR3 has 17 residues. The germline V gene has CDR1 MGHRA and CDR2 YSYEKL. Here the CDR3 DNA reads TGCGCCAGCAGCCAAGTCCAGGCGACGTGGGTCGGAAACACCATATATTTT. Protein sequence: CASSQVQATWVGNTIYF.

This clonotype occurred many times. The gene calls are TRBV10-3 and TRBJ1-1; D not certain. CDR1 and CDR2 (germline): ENHRY, SYGVKD. This CDR3 has 13 residues. V lost 6 bases and J 0 bases, leaving 8 bases between the germline ends. The CDR3 bases are TGTGCCATCAGGCCTTCACTGAACACTGAAGCTTTCTTT. Its translation: CAIRPSLNTEAFF.

This clonotype was seen only a few times. V is TRBV11-2 and J is TRBJ2-7; D ambiguous. Looked up from germline, CDR1 is SGHAT and CDR2 is FQNNGV. The germline V and J ends were trimmed by 5 bases and 0 bases, with 17 bases remaining between them. This CDR3 spans 16 amino acids. The DNA of the CDR3 is TGTGCCAGCAGCCTTGGGGTAGGAGCACTCTCCTACGAGCAGTACTTC. It is translated as CASSLGVGALSYEQYF.

This clonotype has just a few counts. The chain has TRBV9 and TRBJ2-2, with 7 positions matching TRBD2. V was pared by 3 bases and J by 8 bases, with 19 bases of the junction left unmatched. The length of the CDR3 is 18 residues. Germline V gene sequence: CDR1 SGDLS, CDR2 YYNGEE. CDR3 region: CASSAAQTPGLRGGELFF. CDR3 sequence (DNA): TGTGCCAGCAGCGCCGCCCAGACTCCGGGACTAAGAGGGGGGGAGCTGTTTTTT.

V usage is TRBV6-1 and J usage is TRBJ1-1, with 8 bases aligning to TRBD1. The V gene's germline CDR1 is MNHNS and CDR2 SASEGT. This CDR3 has 14 residues. Trimming cost V 7 bases and J 5 bases; bases outside gene matches: 9. Here the CDR3 DNA reads TGTGCCAGCACCAGACAGGGGTCGGGTACTGAAGCTTTCTTT. It encodes CASTRQGSGTEAFF.

The rearrangement joins TRBV6-1 to TRBJ2-1, with 10 nucleotides matching TRBD2. This CDR3 is 18 amino acids long. Germline values: CDR1 MNHNS, CDR2 SASEGT. V gave up 6 bases and J gave up 3 bases; unmatched junction bases: 14. CDR3 nucleotide sequence: TGTGCCAGCAGCGTAAGACTAGCGGGTCTCGCTCACTACAATGAGCAGTTCTTC. Translating gives CASSVRLAGLAHYNEQFF.

The chain employs TRBV12-3 or TRBV12-4 and TRBJ1-1; the D is unclear. The CDR3 spans 14 residues. The V and J ends lost 3 bases and 4 bases respectively, with 12 bases between them. CDR3 sequence: CASSLKGIGTEAFF. DNA of the CDR3: TGTGCCAGCAGTTTGAAGGGCATTGGCACTGAAGCTTTCTTT.